This record concerns one T cell receptor (beta chain) sequence. Antigen specificity is unknown. This entry belongs to a study of T cell responses to AZD1222 COVID-19 vaccine. Study-wide points: Recipients of two AZD1222 doses showed rising Spike-specific TCR breadth and depth.

Profiled with immunoSEQ multiplex PCR; TCRdb holds only in-frame clones, not every one. The sample holds about 94,000 clones, 70% to 90% seen once. The source was peripheral blood, collected on day 0 of AZD1222 vaccination. The source of this sequence is an adult in good health.

The CDR3 protein is CASGGTSGWRETQYF. The CDR3 coding sequence is TGTGCCAGCGGGGGGACTAGCGGTTGGAGAGAGACCCAGTACTTC. The chain employs TRBV2 and TRBJ2-5, with 11 bases matching TRBD2. Germline V gene lookup returns CDR1 SNHLY and CDR2 FYNNEI. Unmatched junction bases numbered 9, after V lost 8 bases and J lost 4 bases. This CDR3 spans 15 amino acids.